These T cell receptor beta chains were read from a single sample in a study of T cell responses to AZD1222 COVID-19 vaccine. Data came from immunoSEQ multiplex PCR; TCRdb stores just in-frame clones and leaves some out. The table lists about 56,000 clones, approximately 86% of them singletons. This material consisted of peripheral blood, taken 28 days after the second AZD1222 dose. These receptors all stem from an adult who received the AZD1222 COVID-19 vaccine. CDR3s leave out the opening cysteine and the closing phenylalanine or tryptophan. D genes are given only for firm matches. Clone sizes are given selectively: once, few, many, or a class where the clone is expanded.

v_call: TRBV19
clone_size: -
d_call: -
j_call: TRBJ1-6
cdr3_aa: ASSFQGYNSPLH

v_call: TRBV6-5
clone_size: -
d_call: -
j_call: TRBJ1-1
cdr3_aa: ASRKGDQGGTEAF

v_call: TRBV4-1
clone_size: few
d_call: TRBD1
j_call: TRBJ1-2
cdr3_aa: ASSQYQGAYGYT

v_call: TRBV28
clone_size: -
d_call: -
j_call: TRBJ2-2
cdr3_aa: ASRVGTGELF

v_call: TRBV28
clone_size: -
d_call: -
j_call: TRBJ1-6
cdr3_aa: ASSPPQYSPLH

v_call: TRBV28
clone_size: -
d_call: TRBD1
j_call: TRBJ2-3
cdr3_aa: ASSLERDRGPTDTQY

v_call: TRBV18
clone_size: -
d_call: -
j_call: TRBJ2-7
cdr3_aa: ASSQARQRSGEQY

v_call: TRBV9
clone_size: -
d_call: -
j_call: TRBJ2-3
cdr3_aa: ASSAIYTDTQY

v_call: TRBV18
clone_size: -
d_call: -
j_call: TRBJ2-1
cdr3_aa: ASSPIGRDEQF

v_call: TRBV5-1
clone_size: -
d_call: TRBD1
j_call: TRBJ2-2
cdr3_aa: ASSGTGFTGELF

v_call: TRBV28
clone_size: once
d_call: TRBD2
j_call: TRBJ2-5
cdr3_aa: ASTPGGRQETQY

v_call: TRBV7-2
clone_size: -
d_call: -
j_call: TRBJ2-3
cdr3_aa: ASSPMMGGTQY

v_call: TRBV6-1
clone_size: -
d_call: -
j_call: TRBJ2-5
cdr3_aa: ASSELGAVKETQY

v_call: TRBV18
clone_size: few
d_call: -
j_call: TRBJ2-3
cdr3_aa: ASSPGTDTQY

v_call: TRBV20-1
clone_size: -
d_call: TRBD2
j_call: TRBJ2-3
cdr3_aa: SASSTSGGRGDTQY

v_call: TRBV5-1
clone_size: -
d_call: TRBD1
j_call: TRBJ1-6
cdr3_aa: ATRDSNNSPLH

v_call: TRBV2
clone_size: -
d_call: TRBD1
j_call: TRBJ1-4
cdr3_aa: ASSGGTGRGEKLF